This TCR beta chain was identified in a study of cytomegalovirus exposure and HLA in healthy donors. As for the study in general: The use of the same platform for the 95 to 150 validation repertoires and the roughly 700 first-cohort repertoires was reported by a later analysis. Overall study findings and caveats: In the roughly 130 validation repertoires, a later analysis found that first-cohort TCR clusters tended to co-occur. There were a few CMV-associated chains whose specificity for CMV antigens was confirmed in vitro.

Germline loops: CDR1 MNHEY, CDR2 SMNVEV (reference sequence). This CDR3 is 16 amino acids long. V dropped 3 bases and J dropped 0 bases, with 12 bases sitting between them. About this clone itself: What it binds is not known.

Assay: immunoSEQ multiplex PCR; the TCRdb copy retains only in-frame clones and omits some. The repertoire holds under 200,000 clones, with 81% as singletons. This chain connects TRBV27 to TRBJ2-1; tentatively, D is TRBD2 (6 bases). This clonotype originated in a woman aged 30 to 39 in good health and CMV-seronegative. Material: PBMCs. CDR3 DNA sequence: TGTGCCAGCAGTTTCCGGGACTGGAGCTCCTACAATGAGCAGTTCTTC. Translating it yields CASSFRDWSSYNEQFF.